The 28 T cell receptor beta chains presented below share a single source sample, sequenced in a study of regulatory T cells in long-lasting Graves disease. Time point here: newly diagnosed GD, antithyroid drugs for less than 3 months. Construction of the TCR library relied on RNA isolated from PBMCs. Combining iRepertoire HTBI primers with Arm-PCR of CDR3 regions, the authors built TCR beta libraries. One entry per CDR3 protein results from TCRdb running MiXCR on the multiplex PCR reads. The repertoire holds roughly 350,000 distinct CDR3 sequences, with roughly 16% as singletons. The data also belong to a second study, concerning T cells in Graves' hyperthyroidism and ophthalmopathy.

This sample comprised peripheral blood mononuclear cells (PBMCs), obtained at new diagnosis, from a patient treated with antithyroid drugs. These receptor sequences come from a woman under 30 with Graves disease.

In this sample, this clonotype turned up a few times. The chain couples TRBV9 to TRBJ1-3; D is perhaps TRBD1 (6 bases). Germline CDR1 SGDLS, CDR2 YYNGEE. Trimming cost V 6 bases and J 0 bases, with 19 bases left between them. The CDR3 runs to 17 residues. The CDR3 coding sequence is TGTGCCAGCACCGAGCTCCCAGGGGCCCACTCTGGAAACACCATATATTTT. This sequence encodes CASTELPGAHSGNTIYF.

In the case of this clonotype: With a much larger clone just one base away, this may be a read error. The chain uses TRBV28 and TRBJ2-7; 8 bases fit TRBD2. The junction had 7 bases not matched to a gene; V was cut back by 6 bases and J by 0 bases. The CDR3 is made up of 15 amino acids. Germline assignment: CDR1 MDHEN and CDR2 SYDVKM. DNA for the CDR3: TGTGCCAGCAGGGCACCTAGCGGGCTCTCCTACGAGCAGTACTTC. It is translated as CASRAPSGLSYEQYF.

This clonotype occurred many times. The V call is TRBV2, the J call TRBJ2-2; maybe TRBD2 (6 bases). V was trimmed by 5 bases and J by 2 bases, leaving 12 bases between them. This CDR3 region has 15 residues. CDR1 is SNHLY and CDR2 is FYNNEI in the germline V gene. The CDR3 sequence: CASSRGGANTGELFF. The CDR3 DNA reads TGTGCCAGCAGTCGAGGAGGGGCCAACACCGGGGAGCTGTTTTTT.

This clonotype was seen many times. The chain uses TRBV5-1 and TRBJ2-7; tentatively, D is TRBD1 or TRBD2 (5 bases each). The ends were cut back, 2 bases at V and 6 bases at J, with 15 bases in the middle. Germline V gene data show CDR1 as SGHRS and CDR2 as YFSETQ. This CDR3 comprises 14 residues. The CDR3 region has the DNA TGCGCCAGCAGCTTCTCCGGGACGGAAAGCGAGCAGTACTTC. The encoded protein is CASSFSGTESEQYF.

This clonotype came up many times. The rearrangement joins TRBV12-3 or TRBV12-4 to TRBJ1-1; D unclear. V lost 5 bases and J lost 4, with 8 bases in between. The CDR3 consists of 12 residues. CDR3 nucleotides: TGTGCCAGCAGTGGTAGAGGCACTGAAGCTTTCTTT. Its protein product is CASSGRGTEAFF.

This sequence joins TRBV10-1 and TRBJ2-3; 7 positions match TRBD2. This CDR3 contains 17 residues. The germline V gene has CDR1 WNHNN and CDR2 SYGVQD (reference sequence). V lost 3 bases, J lost 0 bases, and 9 bases stayed unmatched. CDR3 amino acids: CASSDRVGRGSTDTQYF. In DNA, the CDR3 is TGCGCCAGCAGTGATCGGGTCGGGCGGGGGAGCACAGATACGCAGTATTTT.

The sample holds a few counts of this clonotype. The chain has TRBV19 and TRBJ1-2; D unclear. There are 13 residues in the CDR3. The V end was cut by 5 bases, the J end by 4 bases, with 11 bases between. Germline CDR1 and CDR2: LNHDA and SQIVND (reference sequence). The CDR3 sequence is CASSFGEGYGYTF. The CDR3 DNA reads as TGTGCCAGTAGTTTCGGGGAAGGCTATGGCTACACCTTC.

The table lists this clonotype with a few counts. The chain recombines TRBV20-1 with TRBJ2-3; D possibly corresponds to TRBD1 (6 bases). Trimming shortened V by 5 bases and J by 1 base, and 16 bases separated the two germline ends. The CDR3 length is 15 residues. Germline CDR1 and CDR2: DFQATT and SNEGSKA (reference sequence). CDR3 loop: CSAFPQTGRTDTQYF. The CDR3 region has the DNA TGCAGTGCTTTCCCCCAGACAGGCCGCACAGATACGCAGTATTTT.

This clonotype was seen only a few times. The V gene is TRBV4-1, the J gene TRBJ2-2, with unresolved D. CDR3 length: 16 amino acids. CDR1 MGHRA and CDR2 YSYEKL come from the germline V gene. Trimming cost V 0 bases and J 5 bases, with 13 bases left between them. The CDR3 loop reads CASSQERSRVTGELFF. CDR3 sequence (DNA): TGCGCCAGCAGCCAAGAACGGTCTAGAGTTACCGGGGAGCTGTTTTTT.

This clonotype was seen many times. This rearrangement joins TRBV5-1 to TRBJ1-1, with unresolved D. The germline gives CDR1 SGHRS, CDR2 YFSETQ. Trimming removed 0 bases from V and 0 bases from J, with 12 bases in between. The CDR3 is 16 residues long. The CDR3 sequence is CASSLGVVGLNTEAFF. CDR3 nucleotides: TGCGCCAGCAGCTTGGGGGTAGTGGGGTTGAACACTGAAGCTTTCTTT. Combining the CDR3 with reference TRBV5-1 and TRBJ1-1 gives the whole variable domain KAGVTQTPRYLIKTRGQQVTLSCSPISGHRSVSWYQQTPGQGLQFLFEYFSETQRNKGNFPGRFSGRQFSNSRSEMNVSTLELGDSALYLCASSLGVVGLNTEAFFGQGTRLTVV.

The chain uses TRBV20-1 and TRBJ2-3, with 9 bases identical to TRBD2. V trimming: 4 bases; J trimming: 5 bases; junction bases outside the gene matches: 7. Germline CDR1 and CDR2: DFQATT and SNEGSKA (reference sequence). The CDR3 is made up of 14 amino acids. The CDR3 region has the DNA TGCAGTGCTACAAGCGGGGGGATGGGAGATACGCAGTATTTT. Translated: CSATSGGMGDTQYF.

The sample holds many counts of this clonotype. The chain uses TRBV20-1 and TRBJ2-1; TRBD2 is a possible D gene (6 bases). This CDR3 is built from 16 residues. Trimming stripped 4 bases from V and 0 bases from J, with 16 bases between. Germline V gene data show CDR1 as DFQATT and CDR2 as SNEGSKA (reference sequence). The CDR3 here is CSATTPGLSSYNEQFF. The CDR3 DNA sequence: TGCAGTGCTACTACTCCGGGACTCAGCTCCTACAATGAGCAGTTCTTC.

This clonotype was counted between two and nine times. The genes are TRBV24-1 and TRBJ2-5, with D maybe TRBD1 (5 bases). CDR3 size: 15 residues. V lost 3 bases, J lost 6 bases, and 16 bases lay in between. CDR1 and CDR2 from the germline V gene are KGHDR and SFDVKD. CDR3 bases: TGTGCCACCAGTGATCCACAGGAAGGGGCGAAGACCCAGTACTTC. Its protein is CATSDPQEGAKTQYF.

This clonotype was recorded at least ten times. The genes are TRBV28 and TRBJ2-7; 9 bases match TRBD2. Germline CDR1 MDHEN, CDR2 SYDVKM. The CDR3 extends over 16 amino acids. J lost 0 bases, V lost 5 bases, and 8 bases had no gene match. CDR3 residues: CASSPRLAVSSYEQYF. In DNA form, the CDR3 reads TGTGCCAGCAGTCCCCGACTAGCGGTTAGCTCCTACGAGCAGTACTTC.

This clonotype was detected a few times. The chain has TRBV11-3 and TRBJ1-6, with D uncertain. The V gene lost 6 bases and the J gene lost 5 bases, with 11 bases spanning the gap. This CDR3 has 14 amino acids. Germline V CDR1 and CDR2: SGHNT, YENEEA. The CDR3, as DNA: TGTGCCAGCAGTTTGACGGCAAATAATTCACCCCTCCACTTT. This encodes CASSLTANNSPLHF.

The chain employs TRBV6-1 and TRBJ1-5; D gene unclear. V lost 3 bases and J 0 bases, leaving 6 bases between the germline ends. The CDR3 is 14 residues long. Germline V gives CDR1 MNHNS, CDR2 SASEGT. The CDR3: CASSDRTSNQPQHF. For the CDR3, the DNA is TGTGCCAGCAGTGATAGGACTAGCAATCAGCCCCAGCATTTT.

This clonotype has just a few counts. The chain links TRBV20-1 to TRBJ2-1, with 9 bases lining up with TRBD1. The CDR3 totals 15 residues. Trimming cost V 6 bases and J 1 base; bases outside gene matches: 7. Germline-derived CDR1 and CDR2 are DFQATT and SNEGSKA (reference sequence). CDR3: CSANPGTGSYNEQFF. CDR3 in DNA: TGCAGTGCCAATCCCGGGACAGGGTCCTACAATGAGCAGTTCTTC.

Comment on this clonotype: This could be a read error, since a much larger clone is one nucleotide away. V is TRBV5-1 and J is TRBJ2-4; D gene unclear. The CDR3 loop spans 15 amino acids. Germline V gives CDR1 SGHRS, CDR2 YFSETQ. Between the trimmed V and J ends, which lost 0 bases and 13 bases, there was a span of 20 bases. The CDR3 protein is CASSLAGSSDNEQYF. In nucleotides, the CDR3 is TGCGCCAGCAGCTTGGCCGGGTCCAGTGACAATGAGCAGTACTTC.

This clonotype has just a few counts. This chain uses TRBV5-5 with TRBJ1-1; 7 bases agree with TRBD1. The CDR3 runs to 15 residues. CDR1 and CDR2 from the germline V gene are SGHKS and YYEKEE (reference sequence). V gave up 4 bases and J gave up 0 bases; unmatched junction bases: 6. CDR3 sequence: CASSDRAPMNTEAFF. The CDR3 DNA follows: TGTGCCAGCAGCGACAGGGCACCTATGAACACTGAAGCTTTCTTT.

The chain carries TRBV6-1 and TRBJ2-4; tentative D call: TRBD1 (5 bases). CDR1 MNHNS and CDR2 SASEGT come from the germline V gene. Trimming stripped 5 bases from V and 4 bases from J, with 9 bases between. The CDR3 is made up of 13 amino acids. In DNA, the CDR3 is TGTGCCAGCAGTACAGGATGGAAAAACATTCAGTACTTC. Its protein is CASSTGWKNIQYF.

For this clonotype: It may be a read error: a sequence one base away is much more abundant. The chain is built from TRBV6-1 and TRBJ2-1; perhaps TRBD2 as D (7 bases). CDR1 is MNHNS and CDR2 is SASEGT in the germline V gene. The V gene lost 5 bases and the J gene lost 10 bases, with 15 bases spanning the gap. The CDR3 is made up of 13 amino acids. The CDR3 DNA follows: TGTGCCAGCAGTCTCCCAGGGGACTACGAGCAGTTCTTC. It yields the protein CASSLPGDYEQFF.

This clonotype occurred many times. The chain couples TRBV20-1 to TRBJ1-2, with D possibly being TRBD1 (5 bases). Per germline, CDR1 DFQATT and CDR2 SNEGSKA (reference sequence). The CDR3 runs to 16 residues. Trimming removed 3 bases from V and 4 bases from J, with 21 bases in between. In DNA, the CDR3 is TGCAGTGCTAGCCTGGTCGGGGCAGGGATGGGCTATGGCTACACCTTC. It translates to CSASLVGAGMGYGYTF.

This clonotype was seen a handful of times. V and J are TRBV7-8 and TRBJ1-5; TRBD1 agrees at 11 bases. Unmatched junction bases numbered 6, after V lost 0 bases and J lost 2 bases. The CDR3 sequence is 18 residues long. CDR1 is SGHVS and CDR2 is FQNEAQ in the germline V gene. The CDR3 nucleotides are TGTGCCAGCAGCTTAGCTGGACAGGGGGCGTTGGGCAATCAGCCCCAGCATTTT. Translating gives CASSLAGQGALGNQPQHF.

V and J are TRBV28 and TRBJ2-7; TRBD2 matches at 10 bases. This CDR3 has 15 amino acids. Germline lookup yields CDR1 MDHEN and CDR2 SYDVKM. After removal of 4 bases from V and 4 bases from J, the junction contained 7 bases not matched to a gene. The CDR3 coding sequence is TGTGCCAGCAGTTCGGAGCGGGAGGGCCGGTACGAGCAGTACTTC. Protein sequence: CASSSEREGRYEQYF. The full variable domain, rest sourced from reference TRBV28 and TRBJ2-7, is DVKVTQSSRYLVKRTGEKVFLECVQDMDHENMFWYRQDPGLGLRLIYFSYDVKMKEKGDIPEGYSVSREKKERFSLILESASTNQTSMYLCASSSEREGRYEQYFGPGTRLTVT.

This clonotype was seen at least ten times. V and J are TRBV11-2 and TRBJ2-3, with a possible D match to TRBD2 (5 bases). CDR1 and CDR2 (germline): SGHAT, FQNNGV. CDR3 length equals 17 residues. V was cut by 6 bases and J by 1 base, with 20 bases left in between. CDR3 in DNA: TGTGCCAGCAGTCAAGAGGGCTTCCCGACCCGCACAGATACGCAGTATTTT. It specifies CASSQEGFPTRTDTQYF.

This clonotype was recorded at least ten times. The rearrangement joins TRBV11-1 to TRBJ2-7, with 9 nucleotides matching TRBD1. Losses at the gene ends were 5 bases for V and 7 bases for J; bases not matched to a gene: 12. Germline V gene sequence: CDR1 SGHAT, CDR2 FQDESV (reference sequence). The CDR3 covers 15 residues. The CDR3 region has the DNA TGTGCCAGCAGCCCGGGACAGGGCGCGGTCGTGGAGCAGTACTTC. Protein: CASSPGQGAVVEQYF.

V is TRBV25-1 and J is TRBJ2-5; a possible D gene is TRBD1 (6 bases). Trimming removed 5 bases from V and 0 bases from J, with 10 bases in between. CDR3 size: 14 residues. In germline, CDR1 is MGHDK, CDR2 SYGVNS. CDR3 bases: TGTGCCAGCAGTTCACAGGGTAACCAAGAGACCCAGTACTTC. Translation gives CASSSQGNQETQYF. Combining the CDR3 with reference TRBV25-1 and TRBJ2-5 gives the whole variable domain EADIYQTPRYLVIGTGKKITLECSQTMGHDKMYWYQQDPGMELHLIHYSYGVNSTEKGDLSSESTVSRIRTEHFPLTLESARPSHTSQYLCASSSQGNQETQYFGPGTRLLVL.

This clonotype has at least ten counts. This chain's CDR3 is CASSVPGGLGAFF. The CDR3 region has the DNA TGTGCCAGCAGCGTCCCCGGGGGACTGGGTGCTTTCTTT. The chain combines TRBV7-8 with TRBJ1-1; maybe TRBD1 (5 bases). Germline CDR1 and CDR2: SGHVS and FQNEAQ. There are 13 residues in the CDR3. V lost 5 bases to trimming and J lost 11 bases, with 18 bases between them.